This entry describes one T cell receptor (beta chain). Germline CDR1 reads MNHEY; CDR2 reads SVGAGI. The CDR3 spans 15 residues. With V trimmed by 4 bases and J by 2 bases, 2 bases remained unmatched. Synthetic analogs of TCR templates were spiked into every PCR. The protocol was immunoSEQ multiplex PCR, while the TCRdb copy is restricted to in-frame clones and leaves out a portion. The table records approximately 80,000 clones, 82% of them present only once. The entry originates in a study of PD-L1 blockade in urothelial cancer. This receptor was identified in an older man with urothelial cancer. Material: PBMCs, obtained around atezolizumab (anti-PD-L1) treatment. The chain has TRBV6-5 and TRBJ2-7; TRBD2 matches 13 bases. CDR3 protein: CASSSLAGGTYEQYF. DNA of the CDR3: TGTGCCAGCAGTTCACTAGCGGGAGGGACCTACGAGCAGTACTTC.